The sequence of this TCR beta chain was determined in a study of cytomegalovirus exposure and HLA in healthy donors. Study-level findings and limits: An analysis done earlier found most TCR beta V segments productive about 87% or about 30% of the time.

The CDR3 consists of 15 residues. Germline V gene lookup returns CDR1 GTSNPN and CDR2 SVGIG (reference sequence). Trimming took off 0 bases at V and 7 bases at J, with 13 bases between the two ends. The PCR had 60 Vbeta and 13 Jbeta primers. Per the study methods: In a later analysis, 60 million to 90 million unique TCR beta chains included roughly 11 million shared by two or more donors. Using immunoSEQ multiplex PCR, the repertoire was profiled, and TCRdb retains in-frame clones only, with some absent. The DNA gave D and trimming, while V, J and clone size come from that table. Of around 180,000 clones listed, approximately 80% are singletons. This clone has just one count. Its antigen is still unknown.

The specimen was PBMCs. This receptor was identified in a male donor in good health and CMV-seronegative. The V and J genes are TRBV30 and TRBJ1-6, with D hard to call. The CDR3 DNA is TGTGCCTGGAGTGTATCCCGGGCGGGGAATTCACCCCTCCACTTT. This encodes CAWSVSRAGNSPLHF.